The entry below gives a single T cell receptor beta chain sequence along with its context. These data originate in a study of control samples from healthy donors and cancer patients. This CDR3 contains 17 residues. Per germline, CDR1 MGHRA and CDR2 YSYEKL. V was clipped by 0 bases and J by 2 bases, with 16 bases between them. Only in-frame clones appear in the TCRdb table, and some are missing; sequencing was by immunoSEQ multiplex PCR. The sample carries about 250,000 clones, more than 65% recorded once. What was sequenced was PBMCs. This TCR derives from a woman aged 55-70 years with lung cancer. The chain has TRBV4-1 and TRBJ1-2, with no clear D. The DNA for the CDR3 is TGCGCCAGCAGCCAAGATCGAATGAAGGGTTGGAACTATGGCTACACCTTC. It codes for CASSQDRMKGWNYGYTF.